A selection of T cell receptor beta chains follows, all from one sample in a study of shared clonotypes between healthy human individuals. Using immunoSEQ multiplex PCR, the repertoire was profiled, and TCRdb retains in-frame clones only, with some absent. This table holds some 2.1 million clones, roughly 93% found once. Sequenced input: naive CD8+ T cells from PBMCs. The receptors were gathered from a man younger than 35 in good health. Some clones in this sample may be carry-over from other donors' samples. Each CDR3 is given with its conserved first and last residue. D genes are given only for firm matches. The listing skips clone size in some rows; elsewhere it reads once, few, many or a size class.

d_call: TRBD1
j_call: TRBJ2-1
cdr3_length: 15
v_call: TRBV9
clone_size: once
cdr3_aa: CASSARRDRLDEQFF
cdr3_nt: TGTGCCAGCAGCGCCCGCCGGGACAGGCTCGATGAGCAGTTCTTC

d_call: -
j_call: TRBJ1-4
cdr3_length: 15
v_call: TRBV28
clone_size: -
cdr3_aa: CASRDPGAGGEKLFF
cdr3_nt: TGTGCCAGCAGGGACCCCGGGGCGGGAGGGGAAAAACTGTTTTTT

d_call: TRBD2
j_call: TRBJ2-5
cdr3_length: 15
v_call: TRBV7-8
clone_size: once
cdr3_aa: CASSLAGGREETQYF
cdr3_nt: TGTGCCAGCAGCTTGGCGGGGGGTCGCGAAGAGACCCAGTACTTC

d_call: TRBD2
j_call: TRBJ2-3
cdr3_length: 18
v_call: TRBV4-3
clone_size: -
cdr3_aa: CASSQDSGTRGLRDTQYF
cdr3_nt: TGCGCCAGCAGCCAAGACTCCGGGACTAGGGGCCTGAGGGATACGCAGTATTTT

d_call: TRBD2
j_call: TRBJ2-1
cdr3_length: 16
v_call: TRBV9
clone_size: -
cdr3_aa: CASSAEATSSHNEQFF
cdr3_nt: TGTGCCAGCAGCGCGGAGGCGACTAGCAGTCACAATGAGCAGTTCTTC

d_call: -
j_call: TRBJ1-4
cdr3_length: 15
v_call: TRBV5-8
clone_size: -
cdr3_aa: CATTGPKATNEKLFF
cdr3_nt: TGTGCCACCACCGGTCCCAAAGCAACTAATGAAAAACTGTTTTTT

d_call: TRBD2
j_call: TRBJ2-7
cdr3_length: 13
v_call: TRBV7-9
clone_size: -
cdr3_aa: CASSPGLAGEQYF
cdr3_nt: TGTGCCAGCAGTCCCGGACTAGCGGGCGAGCAGTACTTC

d_call: -
j_call: TRBJ1-1
cdr3_length: 14
v_call: TRBV5-4
clone_size: few
cdr3_aa: CASSLSHGDTEAFF
cdr3_nt: TGTGCCAGCAGCTTGAGTCATGGGGACACTGAAGCTTTCTTT

d_call: -
j_call: TRBJ1-1
cdr3_length: 14
v_call: TRBV7-9
clone_size: -
cdr3_aa: CASSLRGRDTEAFF
cdr3_nt: TGTGCCAGCAGCCTCAGGGGTCGGGACACTGAAGCTTTCTTT

d_call: -
j_call: TRBJ2-7
cdr3_length: 17
v_call: TRBV10-3
clone_size: -
cdr3_aa: CAISDREEVGALYEQYF
cdr3_nt: TGTGCCATCAGTGACCGCGAGGAGGTGGGAGCCCTCTACGAGCAGTACTTC

d_call: TRBD1
j_call: TRBJ2-2
cdr3_length: 12
v_call: TRBV19
clone_size: -
cdr3_aa: CASSDRGEELFF
cdr3_nt: TGTGCCAGTAGTGACAGGGGTGAGGAGCTGTTTTTT

d_call: TRBD2
j_call: TRBJ2-1
cdr3_length: 18
v_call: TRBV27
clone_size: -
cdr3_aa: CASSLSRLAGIKYNEQFF
cdr3_nt: TGTGCCAGCAGTTTATCTCGACTAGCGGGAATCAAATACAATGAGCAGTTCTTC

d_call: -
j_call: TRBJ1-2
cdr3_length: 16
v_call: TRBV5-1
clone_size: -
cdr3_aa: CASRGAALGSNIGYTF
cdr3_nt: TGCGCCAGTAGGGGGGCAGCCTTGGGCTCTAATATCGGCTACACCTTC

d_call: -
j_call: TRBJ1-1
cdr3_length: 14
v_call: TRBV5-6
clone_size: -
cdr3_aa: CASSVQGWLTEAFF
cdr3_nt: TGTGCCAGCAGCGTACAGGGATGGCTCACTGAAGCTTTCTTT

d_call: -
j_call: TRBJ2-7
cdr3_length: 14
v_call: TRBV11-2
clone_size: -
cdr3_aa: CASSLAGTAARQYF
cdr3_nt: TGTGCCAGCAGCTTAGCCGGGACTGCGGCAAGGCAGTACTTC

d_call: -
j_call: TRBJ1-1
cdr3_length: 14
v_call: TRBV9
clone_size: -
cdr3_aa: CASSVAAGATEAFF
cdr3_nt: TGTGCCAGCAGCGTAGCAGCAGGGGCTACTGAAGCTTTCTTT

d_call: -
j_call: TRBJ1-5
cdr3_length: 15
v_call: TRBV28
clone_size: -
cdr3_aa: CASSLRTRRGQPQHF
cdr3_nt: TGTGCCAGCAGTTTACGAACCCGCCGGGGACAGCCCCAGCATTTT

d_call: -
j_call: TRBJ2-5
cdr3_length: 16
v_call: TRBV7-2
clone_size: -
cdr3_aa: CASSRGQGLFQETQYF
cdr3_nt: TGTGCCAGCAGCCGTGGGCAGGGGCTCTTTCAAGAGACCCAGTACTTC

d_call: -
j_call: TRBJ1-4
cdr3_length: 16
v_call: TRBV30
clone_size: -
cdr3_aa: CAWSPLRSPRTPKLFF
cdr3_nt: TGTGCCTGGAGCCCCCTCAGATCGCCAAGAACCCCAAAACTGTTTTTT

d_call: -
j_call: TRBJ1-1
cdr3_length: 14
v_call: TRBV4-1
clone_size: -
cdr3_aa: CASSQELRGTEAFF
cdr3_nt: TGCGCCAGCAGCCAAGAATTAAGGGGGACTGAAGCTTTCTTT

d_call: -
j_call: TRBJ2-1
cdr3_length: 15
v_call: TRBV7-8
clone_size: -
cdr3_aa: CASTPPWLASNEQFF
cdr3_nt: TGTGCCAGCACCCCCCCGTGGCTAGCTAGCAATGAGCAGTTCTTC

d_call: -
j_call: TRBJ1-2
cdr3_length: 11
v_call: TRBV9
clone_size: few
cdr3_aa: CASSEGRSYTF
cdr3_nt: TGTGCCAGCAGCGAAGGGAGGAGCTACACCTTC

d_call: -
j_call: TRBJ1-5
cdr3_length: 14
v_call: TRBV19
clone_size: -
cdr3_aa: CASSIRGSNQPQHF
cdr3_nt: TGTGCCAGTAGTATCAGGGGATCCAATCAGCCCCAGCATTTT